Below are 8 T cell receptor beta chains sequenced from a single sample in a study of blood T cell repertoires in COVID-19. The table came from immunoSEQ multiplex PCR; TCRdb's copy has only in-frame clones and leaves some out. The repertoire has some 97,000 clones, roughly 92% of them found once; the top ten carry 5.7%. The specimen sequenced was peripheral blood. The receptors stem from a man in his 70s with acute or convalescent COVID-19.

The V call is TRBV11-2, the J call TRBJ1-1; D gene unclear. The CDR3 covers 13 residues. Germline V lookup: CDR1 SGHAT, CDR2 FQNNGV. V was clipped by 1 base and J by 1 base, with 4 bases between them. CDR3 sequence reads: CASSLGRNTEAFF. Written as DNA, the CDR3 is TGTGCCAGCAGCTTAGGCAGGAACACTGAAGCTTTCTTT.

V gene TRBV7-6 combines with J gene TRBJ2-3, with 7 bases that match TRBD2. Trimming at V came to 5 bases and at J to 1 base, leaving 6 bases not matched to a gene. Germline CDR1 reads SGHVS; CDR2 reads FNYEAQ. CDR3 length equals 15 residues. CDR3 sequence reads: CASSAAGFGTDTQYF. CDR3 nucleotide sequence: TGTGCCAGCAGCGCAGCGGGGTTCGGCACAGATACGCAGTATTTT. Variable domain in full (rest from reference TRBV7-6 and TRBJ2-3): GAGVSQSPRYKVTKRGQDVALRCDPISGHVSLYWYRQALGQGPEFLTYFNYEAQQDKSGLPNDRFSAERPEGSISTLTIQRTEQRDSAMYRCASSAAGFGTDTQYFGPGTRLTVL.

The chain has TRBV4-2 and TRBJ2-2, with 11 nucleotides matching TRBD1. Germline values: CDR1 LGHNA, CDR2 YNFKEQ. V trimming: 1 base; J trimming: 8 bases; junction bases outside the gene matches: 3. CDR3 length: 15 residues. The CDR3 sequence: CASSQGTGGMGELFF. The DNA of the CDR3 is TGTGCCAGCAGCCAAGGGACAGGGGGCATGGGGGAGCTGTTTTTT.

The rearrangement links TRBV20-1 to TRBJ2-1, with no clear D. Between the trimmed V and J ends, which lost 6 bases and 5 bases, there was a span of 5 bases. Germline V gene data show CDR1 as DFQATT and CDR2 as SNEGSKA (reference sequence). The CDR3 is made up of 10 amino acids. The CDR3 here is CSATDNEQFF. Here the CDR3 DNA reads TGCAGTGCAACAGACAATGAGCAGTTCTTC.

The chain employs TRBV10-1 and TRBJ1-6; TRBD1 might be the D (5 bases). In germline, CDR1 is WNHNN, CDR2 SYGVQD (reference sequence). V was cut by 3 bases and J by 5 bases, with 14 bases left in between. The CDR3 sequence is 16 residues long. CDR3 DNA sequence: TGCGCCAGCAGTGACCAACCAGGGAGGGATAATTCACCCCTCCACTTT. Amino acid sequence: CASSDQPGRDNSPLHF.

CDR3 residues: CASSLGQGRTIYF. DNA for the CDR3: TGTGCCAGCAGCTTGGGACAGGGTAGAACCATATATTTT. This chain joins TRBV5-6 and TRBJ1-3, with 7 bases matching TRBD1. Germline-derived CDR1 and CDR2 are SGHDT and YYEEEE. This CDR3 has 13 residues. J lost 10 bases, V lost 0 bases, and 4 bases had no gene match.

The rearrangement joins TRBV4-1 to TRBJ2-7, with D maybe TRBD2 (6 bases). The CDR3 totals 15 residues. CDR1 is MGHRA, CDR2 YSYEKL, per germline. V lost 3 bases and J 0 bases, leaving 12 bases between the germline ends. CDR3 in DNA: TGCGCCAGCAGCCAGACTATAGCGGTCTCCTACGAGCAGTACTTC. Amino acid sequence: CASSQTIAVSYEQYF.

This chain uses TRBV20-1 with TRBJ1-2, with 8 bases lining up with TRBD1. The CDR3 contains 11 residues. Per the germline V gene, CDR1 is DFQATT and CDR2 is SNEGSKA (reference sequence). The V and J ends lost 7 bases and 4 bases, in that order; junction bases with no gene match: 2. The CDR3 reads CSGTGGYGYTF. In nucleotides, the CDR3 is TGCAGTGGTACAGGGGGCTATGGCTACACCTTC.